This paragraph covers one T cell receptor (beta chain) sequence. Antigen specificity is unknown. Preparation of the TCRbeta library used unique molecular identifiers. TCRdb independently ran MiXCR on the PCR reads; one entry per CDR3 protein. This sample has hundreds of thousands of distinct CDR3 sequences; 13% occur once, and the top ten carry around 2.2%. The data were obtained in a study of T-cell reconstitution after alpha-beta-depleted transplantation in children. Study-level findings and limits: Newly produced T cells mostly accounted for T-cell counts and diversity one year post-transplant. Two months or so post-transplant, alpha-beta T cells reportedly derived from several hundred expanded graft clones.

The source material was PBMCs, mostly from graft donor cells, sampled 360 days after TCRalphabeta/CD19-depleted stem cell transplant. This sequence was found in a male patient between 10 and 17 years old who had a stem cell transplant for acute myeloid leukemia, so the T cells may come from the graft donor.

This CDR3 reads CASSARDRAGYEQYF. The CDR3 DNA follows: TGTGCCAGTTCTGCCCGCGACAGGGCGGGCTACGAGCAGTACTTC. The V call is TRBV19, the J call TRBJ2-7, with TRBD1 identical over 7 bases. The CDR3 is 15 residues long. Per germline, CDR1 LNHDA and CDR2 SQIVND (reference sequence). V dropped 8 bases and J dropped 3; count of bases not matched to a gene: 13. Supplemented by reference TRBV19 and TRBJ2-7, the full variable domain reads DGGITQSPKYLFRKEGQNVTLSCEQNLNHDAMYWYRQDPGQGLRLIYYSQIVNDFQKGDIAEGYSVSREKKESFPLTVTSAQKNPTAFYLCASSARDRAGYEQYFGPGTRLTVT.